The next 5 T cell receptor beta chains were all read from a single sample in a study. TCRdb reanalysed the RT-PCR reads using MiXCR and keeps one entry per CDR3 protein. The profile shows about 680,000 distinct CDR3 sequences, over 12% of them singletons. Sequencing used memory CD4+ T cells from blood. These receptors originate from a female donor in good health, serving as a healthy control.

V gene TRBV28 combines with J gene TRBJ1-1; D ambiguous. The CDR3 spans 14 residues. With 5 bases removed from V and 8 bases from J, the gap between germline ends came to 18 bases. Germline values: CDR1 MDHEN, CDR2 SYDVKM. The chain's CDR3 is CASSPTSIQGEAFF. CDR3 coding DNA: TGTGCCAGCAGTCCAACTTCGATACAAGGGGAAGCTTTCTTT.

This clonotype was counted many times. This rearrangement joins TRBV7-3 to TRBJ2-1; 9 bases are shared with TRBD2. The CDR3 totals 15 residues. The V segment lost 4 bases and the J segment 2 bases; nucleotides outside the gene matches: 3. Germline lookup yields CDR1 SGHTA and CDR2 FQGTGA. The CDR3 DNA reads TGTGCCAGCAGCTCATTAGCGGGAGCCTACAATGAGCAGTTCTTC. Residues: CASSSLAGAYNEQFF.

This CDR3 is CSASPRRDTQYF. The CDR3 DNA reads as TGCAGTGCTAGCCCCCGGAGAGATACGCAGTATTTT. The chain links TRBV20-1 to TRBJ2-3; D is unclear. This CDR3 has 12 residues. CDR1 is DFQATT and CDR2 is SNEGSKA in the germline V gene (reference sequence). Deletions cut 3 bases from V and 5 bases from J, with 9 bases between.

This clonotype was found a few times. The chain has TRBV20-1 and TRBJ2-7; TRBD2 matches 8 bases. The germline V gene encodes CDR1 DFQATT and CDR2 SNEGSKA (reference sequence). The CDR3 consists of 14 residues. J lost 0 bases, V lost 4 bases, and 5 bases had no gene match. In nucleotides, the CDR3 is TGCAGTGCTATAAGCGGGGGCCTCTCCTACGAGCAGTACTTC. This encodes CSAISGGLSYEQYF.

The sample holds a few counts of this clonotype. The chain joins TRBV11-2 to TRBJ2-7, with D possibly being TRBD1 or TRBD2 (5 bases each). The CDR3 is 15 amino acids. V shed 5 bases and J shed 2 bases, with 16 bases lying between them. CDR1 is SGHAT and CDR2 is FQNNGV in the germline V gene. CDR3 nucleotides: TGTGCCAGCAGCGAGGGGTCAGCGGCTACCTACGAGCAGTACTTC. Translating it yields CASSEGSAATYEQYF.